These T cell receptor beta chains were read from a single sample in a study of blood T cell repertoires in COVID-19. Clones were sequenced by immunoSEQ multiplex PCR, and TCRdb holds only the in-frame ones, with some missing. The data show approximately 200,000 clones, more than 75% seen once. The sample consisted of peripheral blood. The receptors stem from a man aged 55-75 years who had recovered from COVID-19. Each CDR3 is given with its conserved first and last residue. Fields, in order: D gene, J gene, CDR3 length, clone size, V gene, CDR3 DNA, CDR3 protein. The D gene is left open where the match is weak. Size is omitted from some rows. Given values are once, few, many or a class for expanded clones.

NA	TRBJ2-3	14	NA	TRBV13	TGTGCCAGCAGCTTCTATCAGGCCACAGATACGCAGTATTTT	CASSFYQATDTQYF
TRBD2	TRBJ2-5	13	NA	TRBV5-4	TGTGCCAGCAGTCGCGGGGGGACTGAGACCCAGTACTTC	CASSRGGTETQYF
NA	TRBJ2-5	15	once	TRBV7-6	TGTGCCAGCACTTTAGGGGCGGGGAACCAAGAGACCCAGTACTTC	CASTLGAGNQETQYF
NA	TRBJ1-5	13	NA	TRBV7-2	TGTGCCAGCAGTCGCGGACAGAATCAGCCCCAGCATTTT	CASSRGQNQPQHF
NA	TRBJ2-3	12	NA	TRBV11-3	TGTGCCAGCAGCTTAGACGGGTATACGCAGTATTTT	CASSLDGYTQYF
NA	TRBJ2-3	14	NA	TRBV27	TGTGCCAGCAGTTTAGGGCTAGCTAGTGATACGCAGTATTTT	CASSLGLASDTQYF
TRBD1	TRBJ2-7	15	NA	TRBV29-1	TGCAGCGTCACGACGGGACAGCTAAACTCCTACGAGCAGTACTTC	CSVTTGQLNSYEQYF
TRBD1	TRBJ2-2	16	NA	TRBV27	TGTGCCAGCAGTTACTCCGGGACAGGGGTGATCGGGGAGCTGTTTTTT	CASSYSGTGVIGELFF
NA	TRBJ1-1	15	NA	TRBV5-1	TGCGCCAGCAGCTTGGTCGGGACACCAAACACTGAAGCTTTCTTT	CASSLVGTPNTEAFF
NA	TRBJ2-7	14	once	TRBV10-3	TGTGCCACTTCCACCCAGGACACACCCTACGAGCAGTACTTC	CATSTQDTPYEQYF
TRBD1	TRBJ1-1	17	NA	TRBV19	TGTGCCAGTAGTATATTGGGGTCAGGGGGCGGGAGCACTGAAGCTTTCTTT	CASSILGSGGGSTEAFF
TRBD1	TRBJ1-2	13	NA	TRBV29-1	TGCAGCGTTGGACAGGGAAGAAGCTATGGCTACACCTTC	CSVGQGRSYGYTF
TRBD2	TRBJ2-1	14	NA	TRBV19	TGTGCCAGTAGTATTCAGTTGGGGAGGGATGAGCAGTTCTTC	CASSIQLGRDEQFF
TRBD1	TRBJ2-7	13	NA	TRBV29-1	TGCAGCGGCTGGACAGGAGGTCGATACGAGCAGTACTTC	CSGWTGGRYEQYF
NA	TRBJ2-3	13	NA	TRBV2	TGTGCCAGCGGGAGCCCTGCTTCAGATACGCAGTATTTT	CASGSPASDTQYF
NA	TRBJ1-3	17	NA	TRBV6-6	TGTGCCAGCAGTCGAAGGGCGGGCCGCGATACTGGAAACACCATATATTTT	CASSRRAGRDTGNTIYF
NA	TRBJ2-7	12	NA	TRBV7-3	TGTGCCAGCAGCCCCTCGGGCTACGAGCAGTACTTC	CASSPSGYEQYF
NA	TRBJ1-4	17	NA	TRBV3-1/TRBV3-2	TGTGCCAGCAGCCCTTTATCTGGTCGGGTTAACTTTGAAAAACTGTTTTTT	CASSPLSGRVNFEKLFF
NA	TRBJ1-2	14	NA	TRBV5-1	TGCGCCAGCAGCTTGGGGGGCTCCTCCTATGGCTACACCTTC	CASSLGGSSYGYTF
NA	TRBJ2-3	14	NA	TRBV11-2	TGTGCCAGCAGCCCCCTGGGGGGGGGCCTTACGCAGTATTTT	CASSPLGGGLTQYF
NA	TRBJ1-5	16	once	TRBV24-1	TGTGCCACCAGTGAATCGGGCAGGGGCTGTGATCAGCCCCAGCATTTT	CATSESGRGCDQPQHF
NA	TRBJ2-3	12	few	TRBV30	TGTGCCTGGAGTGTACAACCAGATACGCAGTATTTT	CAWSVQPDTQYF
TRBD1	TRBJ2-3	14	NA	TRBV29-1	TGCAGCGTTGAGGGGACAGGGACGCCAGATACGCAGTATTTT	CSVEGTGTPDTQYF
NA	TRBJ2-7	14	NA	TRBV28	TGTGCCAGCAGTTTCCCTACCCTCTCCTACGAGCAGTACTTC	CASSFPTLSYEQYF
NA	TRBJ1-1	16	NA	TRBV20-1	TGCAGTGCTAGTCCCCCGGCATATAGGAAGTTTCAGGGAACTTTCTTT	CSASPPAYRKFQGTFF
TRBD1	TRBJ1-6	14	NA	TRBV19	TGTGCCAGTAGTATGACAGGGGTAGGCTCACCCCTCCACTTT	CASSMTGVGSPLHF
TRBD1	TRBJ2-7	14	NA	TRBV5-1	TGCGCCAGCAGCCGGGACAGGGGGAGGGACGAGCAGTACTTC	CASSRDRGRDEQYF
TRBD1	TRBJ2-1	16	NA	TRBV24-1	TGTGCCACCAGTGATTTATACAGGGGACATGACAATGAGCAGTTCTTC	CATSDLYRGHDNEQFF
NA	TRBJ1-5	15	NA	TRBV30	TGTGCCTGGAGTGTAAGGGCAGGGAAGGGTCAGCCCCAGCATTTT	CAWSVRAGKGQPQHF
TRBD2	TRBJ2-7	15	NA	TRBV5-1	TGCGCCAGCAGCCCCGAGCTAGCGGGAGGCACCGAGCAGTACTTC	CASSPELAGGTEQYF
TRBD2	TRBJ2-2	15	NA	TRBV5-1	TGCGCCAGCAGCTTCGCGGGGGCGAACACCGGGGAGCTGTTTTTT	CASSFAGANTGELFF
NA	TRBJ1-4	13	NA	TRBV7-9	TGTGCCAGCAGCTGGGGGCGTGAGGAAAAACTGTTTTTT	CASSWGREEKLFF
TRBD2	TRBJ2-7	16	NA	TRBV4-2	TGTGCCAGCAGCCAAGAGCCAGCGGGGGGAGGCTACGAGCAGTACTTC	CASSQEPAGGGYEQYF
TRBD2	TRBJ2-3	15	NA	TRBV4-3	TGCGCCAGCCGTCGGCGGGGGGAACGCACAGATACGCAGTATTTT	CASRRRGERTDTQYF
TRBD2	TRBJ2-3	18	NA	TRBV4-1	TGCGCCAGCAGCCAAGAGCGCCTAGCGGCCGCCCTAACAGATACGCAGTATTTT	CASSQERLAAALTDTQYF
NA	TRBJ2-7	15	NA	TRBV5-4	TGTGCCAGCAGCTATGCCGGCGGAGCCTCCTACGAGCAGTACTTC	CASSYAGGASYEQYF
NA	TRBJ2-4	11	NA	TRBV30	TGTGCCTGGAAGGCTAGAAACATTCAGTACTTC	CAWKARNIQYF
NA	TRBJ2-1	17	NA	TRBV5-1	TGCGCCAGCAGCCCGGGTTTACATACCGGCGCCTACAATGAGCAGTTCTTC	CASSPGLHTGAYNEQFF
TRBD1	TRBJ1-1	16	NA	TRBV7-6	TGTGCCAGCAGCTCGGCGCCGGGACAGTTGAACACTGAAGCTTTCTTT	CASSSAPGQLNTEAFF
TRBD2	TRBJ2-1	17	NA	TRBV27	TGTGCCAGCAGTTCCCCCCCACTAGCGTACTCCTACAATGAGCAGTTCTTC	CASSSPPLAYSYNEQFF
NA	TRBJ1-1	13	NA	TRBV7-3	TGTGCCAGCGTACAGACGGAGAACACTGAAGCTTTCTTT	CASVQTENTEAFF
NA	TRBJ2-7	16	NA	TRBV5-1	TGCGCCAGCAGCTTGGGGGGCAGCCCAACAGGCTACGAGCAGTACTTC	CASSLGGSPTGYEQYF
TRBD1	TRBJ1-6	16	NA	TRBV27	TGTGCCAGCAGTCAGGGACAGGGGGCTTATAATTCACCCCTCCACTTT	CASSQGQGAYNSPLHF
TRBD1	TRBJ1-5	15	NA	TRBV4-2	TGTGCCAGCAGCCAGCTAGGGACAGCTTATCAGCCCCAGCATTTT	CASSQLGTAYQPQHF
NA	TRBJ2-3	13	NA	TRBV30	TGTGCCTGGAGTGACCTCAGGGATGGGCCGCAGTATTTT	CAWSDLRDGPQYF
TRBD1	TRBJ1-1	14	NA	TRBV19	TGTGCCAGTAGTACCAAGACAGGGAATACTGAAGCTTTCTTT	CASSTKTGNTEAFF
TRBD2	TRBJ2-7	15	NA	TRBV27	TGTGCCAGCAGTCTCAGACTAGCGGGGGGGAACGAGCAGTACTTC	CASSLRLAGGNEQYF
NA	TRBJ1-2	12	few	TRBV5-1	TGCGCCAGCAGCTTGGGAGAGGATGGCTACACCTTC	CASSLGEDGYTF
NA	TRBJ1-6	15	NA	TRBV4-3	TGCGCCAGCAGCCAAGACGGAGGACCAAATTCACCCCTCCACTTT	CASSQDGGPNSPLHF